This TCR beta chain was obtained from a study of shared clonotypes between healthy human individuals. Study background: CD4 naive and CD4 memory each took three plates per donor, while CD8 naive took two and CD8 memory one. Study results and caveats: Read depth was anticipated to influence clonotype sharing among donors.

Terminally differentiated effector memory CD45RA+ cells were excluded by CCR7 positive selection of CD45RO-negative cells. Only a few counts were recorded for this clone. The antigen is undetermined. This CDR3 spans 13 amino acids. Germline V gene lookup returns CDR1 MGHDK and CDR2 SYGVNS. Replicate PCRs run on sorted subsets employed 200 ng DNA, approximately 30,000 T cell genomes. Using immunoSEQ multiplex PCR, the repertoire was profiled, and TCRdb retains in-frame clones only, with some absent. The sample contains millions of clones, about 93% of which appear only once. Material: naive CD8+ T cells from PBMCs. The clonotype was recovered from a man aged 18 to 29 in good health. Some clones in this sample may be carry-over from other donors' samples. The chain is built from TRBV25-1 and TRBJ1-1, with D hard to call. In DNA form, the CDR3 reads TGTGCAACCTCCCTTGGGGTAAACACTGAAGCTTTCTTT. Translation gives CATSLGVNTEAFF.